This T cell receptor beta chain derives from a study of T cells after yellow fever vaccination. TCRdb re-called the 5' RACE reads through MiXCR, storing one row per CDR3 protein. This table has 200,000 to 300,000 distinct CDR3 sequences, about 7% appearing once. V was clipped by 3 bases and J by 0 bases, with 7 bases between them. This CDR3 has 14 residues. Germline CDR1 is SGHDT and CDR2 is YYEEEE. Findings of the study overall: In post-booster samples, most primary-vaccination clones reappeared (just under 97% CD4, 88% CD8).

Notes on this clonotype: Its antigen is unknown.

Sequences were derived from CD4+ T cells sorted from PBMCs, sampled on the day of the yellow fever booster vaccination. This receptor was taken from a man aged 25 to 40 who received the YFV17D yellow fever vaccine. This rearrangement joins TRBV5-6 to TRBJ1-5; D is unresolved. CDR3 amino acids: CASSSGNSNQPQHF. The CDR3 nucleotides read TGTGCCAGCAGCTCCGGGAATAGCAATCAGCCCCAGCATTTT.